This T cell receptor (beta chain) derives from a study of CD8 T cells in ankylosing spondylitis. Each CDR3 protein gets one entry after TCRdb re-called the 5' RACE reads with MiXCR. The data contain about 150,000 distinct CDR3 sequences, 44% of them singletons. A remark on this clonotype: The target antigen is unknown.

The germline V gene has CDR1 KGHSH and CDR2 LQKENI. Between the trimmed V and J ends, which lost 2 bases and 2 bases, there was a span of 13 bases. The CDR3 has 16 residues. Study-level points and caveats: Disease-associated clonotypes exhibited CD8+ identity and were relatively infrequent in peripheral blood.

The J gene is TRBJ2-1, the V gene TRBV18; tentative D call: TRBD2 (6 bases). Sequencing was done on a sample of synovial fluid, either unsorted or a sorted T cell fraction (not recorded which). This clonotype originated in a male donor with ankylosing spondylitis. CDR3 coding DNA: TGTGCCAGCTCACCAAATCCGGGACTCGCCTACAATGAGCAGTTCTTC. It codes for CASSPNPGLAYNEQFF.